Listed below are T cell receptor beta chains from one sample, sequenced in a study of cytomegalovirus exposure and HLA in healthy donors. Here immunoSEQ multiplex PCR was the method, and the copy in TCRdb shows in-frame clones only, minus some. Of some 170,000 clones in the sample, roughly 76% were seen once. The sample was PBMCs. The receptor source for this set is a woman in her forties or fifties in good health and CMV-seronegative. The CDR3 runs from the conserved cysteine through the conserved F or W. The order of the fields is V gene, J gene, D gene, clone size, CDR3 DNA, CDR3 protein. The D gene is left open where the match is weak. Clone sizes are given selectively: once, few, many, or a class where the clone is expanded.

v_call: TRBV21-1; j_call: TRBJ1-2; d_call: -; clone_size: -; cdr3_nt: TGTGCCAGCAGCAAAGGCCCCAGGGGGCTGGAGGGCTACACCTTC; cdr3_aa: CASSKGPRGLEGYTF
v_call: TRBV11-3; j_call: TRBJ2-3; d_call: -; clone_size: -; cdr3_nt: TGTGCCAGCAGCTTAGAGGGCCGGGGGGCAATGGGGACGCAGTATTTT; cdr3_aa: CASSLEGRGAMGTQYF
v_call: TRBV7-2; j_call: TRBJ2-7; d_call: -; clone_size: -; cdr3_nt: TGTGCCAGCAGCCCGATTTACGGTACCTACGAGCAGTACTTC; cdr3_aa: CASSPIYGTYEQYF
v_call: TRBV27; j_call: TRBJ2-7; d_call: TRBD2; clone_size: -; cdr3_nt: TGTGCCAGCAGTTCTACTAGCGGGGGTTACGAGCAGTACTTC; cdr3_aa: CASSSTSGGYEQYF
v_call: TRBV7-9; j_call: TRBJ1-2; d_call: TRBD1; clone_size: -; cdr3_nt: TGTGCCAGCAGCCCTACCGGCAGGGGGCTTGGCTACACCTTC; cdr3_aa: CASSPTGRGLGYTF
v_call: TRBV7-2; j_call: TRBJ2-1; d_call: TRBD2; clone_size: -; cdr3_nt: TGTGCCAGCAACGGACTAGCGGGAGGGCCGTGGTTCTTC; cdr3_aa: CASNGLAGGPWFF
v_call: TRBV27; j_call: TRBJ2-5; d_call: -; clone_size: -; cdr3_nt: TGTGCCAGCAGTTTCCGCGGGAAGGTCCAAGAGACCCAGTACTTC; cdr3_aa: CASSFRGKVQETQYF
v_call: TRBV5-6; j_call: TRBJ1-6; d_call: TRBD1; clone_size: few; cdr3_nt: TGTGCCAGCAGTATTTACAGGGGGAATTCACCCCTCCACTTT; cdr3_aa: CASSIYRGNSPLHF
v_call: TRBV10-3; j_call: TRBJ2-3; d_call: -; clone_size: few; cdr3_nt: TGTGCCATCAGTGATGGGGGGTTCCGAGATACGCAGTATTTT; cdr3_aa: CAISDGGFRDTQYF
v_call: TRBV5-4; j_call: TRBJ2-1; d_call: TRBD2; clone_size: -; cdr3_nt: TGTGCCAGCAGCCGGGACCCCGTGACTAGCGGGGGAAACAATGAGCAGTTCTTC; cdr3_aa: CASSRDPVTSGGNNEQFF
v_call: TRBV10-2; j_call: TRBJ2-3; d_call: TRBD2; clone_size: -; cdr3_nt: TGCGCCAGCAGTCGGGGGGATCCGGATACGCAGTATTTT; cdr3_aa: CASSRGDPDTQYF
v_call: TRBV10-3; j_call: TRBJ2-7; d_call: TRBD2; clone_size: -; cdr3_nt: TGTGCCGCAAGGGGAGCGACTAGCGGGAGTCCCGAGCAGTACTTC; cdr3_aa: CAARGATSGSPEQYF
v_call: TRBV27; j_call: TRBJ2-6; d_call: -; clone_size: -; cdr3_nt: TGTGCCAGCACCTATTCGATCTCCGCTGGGGCCAACGTCCTGACTTTC; cdr3_aa: CASTYSISAGANVLTF
v_call: TRBV11-2; j_call: TRBJ2-7; d_call: TRBD2; clone_size: -; cdr3_nt: TGTGCCAGCAGTGGGGTAAGGGCGGGGGACGAGCAGTACTTC; cdr3_aa: CASSGVRAGDEQYF
v_call: TRBV7-6; j_call: TRBJ1-1; d_call: -; clone_size: -; cdr3_nt: TGTGCCAGCCATAGGGGGGGTCGGGACAAAGAAGCTTTCTTT; cdr3_aa: CASHRGGRDKEAFF
v_call: TRBV7-3; j_call: TRBJ2-3; d_call: -; clone_size: -; cdr3_nt: TGTGCCAGCAGCTTAAGGGGGGGCACAGATACGCAGTATTTT; cdr3_aa: CASSLRGGTDTQYF
v_call: TRBV6-7; j_call: TRBJ2-1; d_call: TRBD2; clone_size: once; cdr3_nt: TGTGCCAGCAGTAGGCGGGAGGGGTACAATGAGCAGTTCTTC; cdr3_aa: CASSRREGYNEQFF
v_call: TRBV13; j_call: TRBJ2-7; d_call: TRBD2; clone_size: once; cdr3_nt: TGTGCCAGCAGCCCGGTCGGGCTAGCGGGGCGATACGAGCAGTACTTC; cdr3_aa: CASSPVGLAGRYEQYF
v_call: TRBV6-5; j_call: TRBJ1-2; d_call: TRBD1; clone_size: -; cdr3_nt: TGTGCCAGCAGTTACCGGGGACAGTTCGATGGCTACACCTTC; cdr3_aa: CASSYRGQFDGYTF
v_call: TRBV7-8; j_call: TRBJ1-1; d_call: TRBD1; clone_size: -; cdr3_nt: TGTGCCAGCAGCGCGCCCGGGACAGGGTCAAAAGCTTTCTTT; cdr3_aa: CASSAPGTGSKAFF
v_call: TRBV14; j_call: TRBJ2-7; d_call: -; clone_size: few; cdr3_nt: TGTGCCAGCAGCCAAGTCGAACAGGGTAAATCCTACTTC; cdr3_aa: CASSQVEQGKSYF
v_call: TRBV5-1; j_call: TRBJ2-1; d_call: TRBD2; clone_size: -; cdr3_nt: TGCGCCAGCAGCTCTAGCGGGTCGAGCTCCTACAATGAGCAGTTCTTC; cdr3_aa: CASSSSGSSSYNEQFF
v_call: TRBV19; j_call: TRBJ2-5; d_call: TRBD2; clone_size: -; cdr3_nt: TGTGCCAGTAGTATTGGCGGGGGGAGTCGGGAGACCCAGTACTTC; cdr3_aa: CASSIGGGSRETQYF
v_call: TRBV2; j_call: TRBJ1-6; d_call: TRBD1; clone_size: -; cdr3_nt: TGTGCCAGCAGTGAGGACAGGAATTCACCCCTCCACTTT; cdr3_aa: CASSEDRNSPLHF
v_call: TRBV19; j_call: TRBJ1-2; d_call: -; clone_size: once; cdr3_nt: TGTGCCAGTAGTACTGACCTATCCGGGGGCTACACCTTC; cdr3_aa: CASSTDLSGGYTF
v_call: TRBV5-6; j_call: TRBJ1-6; d_call: TRBD1; clone_size: -; cdr3_nt: TGTGCCAGCAGCTTGAGACAGGGGAAAAATGGCTCACCCCTCCACTTT; cdr3_aa: CASSLRQGKNGSPLHF
v_call: TRBV2; j_call: TRBJ1-2; d_call: -; clone_size: -; cdr3_nt: TGTGCCAGCAGTACCAGGGGATCCTATGGCTACACCTTC; cdr3_aa: CASSTRGSYGYTF
v_call: TRBV5-4; j_call: TRBJ2-3; d_call: TRBD2; clone_size: few; cdr3_nt: TGTGCCAGCAGCTGGGGACTAGCGGGAGGTGCAGATACGCAGTATTTT; cdr3_aa: CASSWGLAGGADTQYF
v_call: TRBV9; j_call: TRBJ2-1; d_call: TRBD2; clone_size: -; cdr3_nt: TGTGCCAGCAGCGGGAGCGGGGGGGCCGTTCAGGAGCAGTTCTTC; cdr3_aa: CASSGSGGAVQEQFF
v_call: TRBV10-3; j_call: TRBJ1-5; d_call: -; clone_size: -; cdr3_nt: TGTGCCATCAGTTTGGAGGAGGGGAGTCTCCAGCATTTT; cdr3_aa: CAISLEEGSLQHF
v_call: TRBV7-9; j_call: TRBJ2-3; d_call: TRBD1; clone_size: once; cdr3_nt: TGTGCCAGCAGCTTAAGAAGCGCGTCAGGGGGATCCCAGGGTGATACGCAGTATTTT; cdr3_aa: CASSLRSASGGSQGDTQYF
v_call: TRBV5-1; j_call: TRBJ2-7; d_call: TRBD1; clone_size: -; cdr3_nt: TGCGCCAGCAGAATGCAGGGGGCATACGAGCAGTACTTC; cdr3_aa: CASRMQGAYEQYF
v_call: TRBV14; j_call: TRBJ2-5; d_call: -; clone_size: -; cdr3_nt: TGTGCCAGCAGCCAAGTCAGAGAGACCCAGTACTTC; cdr3_aa: CASSQVRETQYF
v_call: TRBV5-4; j_call: TRBJ2-5; d_call: TRBD1; clone_size: -; cdr3_nt: TGTGCCAGCAGCTCCCAGGGACAGGGTGAGACCCAGTACTTC; cdr3_aa: CASSSQGQGETQYF
v_call: TRBV7-9; j_call: TRBJ1-1; d_call: -; clone_size: -; cdr3_nt: TGTTCCAGCAGCTTAGTGAGGGGGATGAACACTGAAGCTTTCTTT; cdr3_aa: CSSSLVRGMNTEAFF
v_call: TRBV7-9; j_call: TRBJ2-2; d_call: TRBD1; clone_size: once; cdr3_nt: TGTGCCAGCAGCTCGACCGGGACAGGGATCGGGGAGCTGTTTTTT; cdr3_aa: CASSSTGTGIGELFF
v_call: TRBV11-3; j_call: TRBJ1-1; d_call: -; clone_size: -; cdr3_nt: TGTGCCAGCAGCTTAGGCAGTGGCACTGAAGCTTTCTTT; cdr3_aa: CASSLGSGTEAFF
v_call: TRBV6-5; j_call: TRBJ2-2; d_call: TRBD1; clone_size: -; cdr3_nt: TGTGCCAGCAGTTACCTTGGGGACAGGGGCACCGGGGAGCTGTTTTTT; cdr3_aa: CASSYLGDRGTGELFF
v_call: TRBV28; j_call: TRBJ2-7; d_call: TRBD2; clone_size: -; cdr3_nt: TGTGCCAGCTGCATAGCGGGACTTACCTACGAGCAGTACTTC; cdr3_aa: CASCIAGLTYEQYF
v_call: TRBV18; j_call: TRBJ2-7; d_call: TRBD1; clone_size: once; cdr3_nt: TGTGCCAGCTCACGGACAGGGGGCTACGAGCAGTACTTC; cdr3_aa: CASSRTGGYEQYF
v_call: TRBV19; j_call: TRBJ1-2; d_call: -; clone_size: -; cdr3_nt: TGTGCCAGTAGTCGTTCACTACACCCCGGTGGCTACACCTTC; cdr3_aa: CASSRSLHPGGYTF
v_call: TRBV23-1; j_call: TRBJ1-3; d_call: TRBD1; clone_size: -; cdr3_nt: TGCGCCACCTCTCGGAGACAGGGGGCTTATACCTCTGGAAACACCATATATTTT; cdr3_aa: CATSRRQGAYTSGNTIYF
v_call: TRBV18; j_call: TRBJ1-5; d_call: -; clone_size: -; cdr3_nt: TGTGCCAGCTCACCAACAAGCCGGCAGGCCCAGCATTTT; cdr3_aa: CASSPTSRQAQHF
v_call: TRBV18; j_call: TRBJ2-7; d_call: -; clone_size: -; cdr3_nt: TGTGCCAGCTCATCCCAGGGCGCAGCATACGAGCAGTACTTC; cdr3_aa: CASSSQGAAYEQYF
v_call: TRBV6-1; j_call: TRBJ1-2; d_call: -; clone_size: -; cdr3_nt: TGTGCCAGCAGTTATGGCAGAAGCTATGGCTACACCTTC; cdr3_aa: CASSYGRSYGYTF
v_call: TRBV13; j_call: TRBJ2-7; d_call: TRBD1; clone_size: -; cdr3_nt: TGTGCCAGCAGCCCAACGGGGACAGCCACCTACGAGCAGTACTTC; cdr3_aa: CASSPTGTATYEQYF